One sample yielded the 2 T cell receptor beta chains listed below, sequenced in a study of tumor-infiltrating lymphocytes in localized non-small cell lung cancer. The protocol was immunoSEQ multiplex PCR, while the TCRdb copy is restricted to in-frame clones and leaves out a portion. The table lists 11,000 or so clones, just over 65% of them singletons. Sequencing input: uninvolved lung tissue not adjacent to the tumor. Receptors originate from a human donor with non-small cell lung cancer.

This clone was observed a single time. V usage is TRBV6-1 and J usage is TRBJ1-1, with 8 bases identical to TRBD1. The V and J ends lost 8 bases and 5 bases, in that order; junction bases with no gene match: 1. The CDR3 has 11 amino acids. The germline gives CDR1 MNHNS, CDR2 SASEGT. The CDR3 is CASRQGTEAFF. In nucleotides, the CDR3 is TGTGCCAGCCGACAGGGGACTGAAGCTTTCTTT.

The chain is built from TRBV11-2 and TRBJ2-5; D possibly corresponds to TRBD2 (5 bases). V was shortened by 5 bases and J by 0 bases, with 19 bases between the two germline ends. Germline V gene sequence: CDR1 SGHAT, CDR2 FQNNGV. The CDR3 has 17 amino acids. The CDR3 coding sequence is TGTGCCAGCAGCCCTGGGAGTACGCTGGGGTACCAAGAGACCCAGTACTTC. Its translation: CASSPGSTLGYQETQYF.